This T cell receptor beta chain was captured by sequencing in a study of molecular identifiers for immune sequencing clone quantification. TCRdb passed the PCR reads through MiXCR, listing each CDR3 protein once. The sample yields 550,000 to 750,000 distinct CDR3 sequences, just under 20% seen once. Ten or more counts support this clonotype. Trimming took 1 base from V and 4 from J; bases not matched to a gene: 3. This CDR3 is built from 14 residues. The V gene's germline CDR1 is SGHKS and CDR2 YYEKEE (reference sequence). The receptor comes from a human donor in good health. Some libraries in this study had Jurkat cell RNA spiked in. The specimen sequenced was naive CD8+ T cells from blood, with Jurkat cell RNA spiked in. Subset reported: FACS-sorted CD8+CD4-CCR7+CD45RA+ naive T cells. The chain carries TRBV5-5 and TRBJ2-7; 9 nucleotides match TRBD2. CDR3 protein: CASSLLLAGYEQYF. CDR3 bases: TGTGCCAGCAGCTTGCTCCTAGCGGGGTACGAGCAGTACTTC.